Below, 15 T cell receptor beta chains from the same sample are listed, as sequenced in a study of T cell changes during pregnancy in multiple sclerosis. The assay was immunoSEQ multiplex PCR, and TCRdb's table has in-frame clones only and misses some. The sample yields about 20,000 clones, roughly nine tenths seen once. This material consisted of CD8+ T cells from peripheral blood mononuclear cells, taken after pregnancy. The receptor source for this set is a female donor in good health, enrolled as a control in a pregnancy study.

The chain has TRBV19 and TRBJ2-1, with D maybe TRBD2 (6 bases). This CDR3 contains 12 residues. Germline-derived CDR1 and CDR2 are LNHDA and SQIVND (reference sequence). V lost 7 bases to trimming and J lost 7 bases, with 11 bases between them. The CDR3 nucleotides are TGTGCCAGTACCATGGGGGGAAATGAGCAGTTCTTC. Translation: CASTMGGNEQFF.

This clone was observed a handful of times. The gene calls are TRBV7-9 and TRBJ1-3, with D possibly TRBD1 on 6 matching bases. Looked up from germline, CDR1 is SEHNR and CDR2 is FQNEAQ (reference sequence). CDR3 length equals 14 residues. The V and J ends lost 3 bases and 6 bases respectively, with 12 bases between them. As DNA, the CDR3 is TGTGCCAGCAGCTTGGACAGCATTTTAAACACCATATATTTT. Its protein product is CASSLDSILNTIYF. Looking up the rest from reference TRBV7-9 and TRBJ1-3 gives the full variable domain: DTGVSQNPRHKITKRGQNVTFRCDPISEHNRLYWYRQTLGQGPEFLTYFQNEAQLEKSRLLSDRFSAERPKGSFSTLEIQRTEQGDSAMYLCASSLDSILNTIYFGEGSWLTVV.

The chain is built from TRBV5-6 and TRBJ2-5; tentative D call: TRBD2 (7 bases). The germline V gene encodes CDR1 SGHDT and CDR2 YYEEEE. CDR3 length equals 15 residues. V lost 4 bases and J 2 bases, leaving 15 bases between the germline ends. DNA of the CDR3: TGTGCCAGCAGCCCGGAGGGGGGGTGGCAAGAGACCCAGTACTTC. Its translation is CASSPEGGWQETQYF.

The V call is TRBV25-1, the J call TRBJ2-1, with D tentatively TRBD2 (6 bases). Trimming removed 3 bases at V and 0 bases at J, with 12 bases between. The CDR3 spans 16 residues. The germline CDR1 and CDR2 sequences are MGHDK and SYGVNS. The CDR3 reads CASSDQEGSSYNEQFF. In nucleotides, the CDR3 is TGTGCCAGCAGTGATCAGGAGGGGAGCTCCTACAATGAGCAGTTCTTC.

This clone showed up just once. This rearrangement joins TRBV19 to TRBJ2-7; a weak D match, TRBD1 (5 bases). Per germline, CDR1 LNHDA and CDR2 SQIVND (reference sequence). V lost 5 bases to trimming and J lost 3 bases, with 8 bases between them. The CDR3 consists of 12 residues. The CDR3 sequence is CASSLDSYEQYF. CDR3 coding DNA: TGTGCCAGTAGTCTTGACAGCTACGAGCAGTACTTC.

This chain uses TRBV9 with TRBJ2-1; 10 bases align to TRBD2. Trimming took 4 bases from V and 6 from J; bases not matched to a gene: 7. This CDR3 comprises 15 residues. Germline V gene data show CDR1 as SGDLS and CDR2 as YYNGEE. The CDR3 here is CASSPSGGASNEQFF. The DNA of the CDR3 is TGTGCCAGCAGCCCAAGCGGGGGGGCCTCCAATGAGCAGTTCTTC. The full variable domain, its missing parts supplied by reference TRBV9 and TRBJ2-1, is DSGVTQTPKHLITATGQRVTLRCSPRSGDLSVYWYQQSLDQGLQFLIQYYNGEERAKGNILERFSAQQFPDLHSELNLSSLELGDSALYFCASSPSGGASNEQFFGPGTRLTVL.

The sample holds one count of this clone. The chain combines TRBV4-1 with TRBJ1-4, with D uncertain. The V end was cut by 3 bases, the J end by 4 bases, with 18 bases between. Germline loops: CDR1 MGHRA, CDR2 YSYEKL. The CDR3 runs 17 residues. The chain's CDR3 is CASSHPGREDNNEKLFF. The CDR3 DNA reads TGCGCCAGCAGCCACCCGGGAAGGGAGGATAATAATGAAAAACTGTTTTTT.

V and J are TRBV6-1 and TRBJ1-1, with a weak D call TRBD1 (6 bases). The CDR3 spans 15 residues. Trimming cost V 3 bases and J 1 base, with 12 bases left between them. Germline V gene lookup returns CDR1 MNHNS and CDR2 SASEGT. In DNA, the CDR3 is TGTGCCAGCAGTGATACAGGGTTTTGGAACACTGAAGCTTTCTTT. It encodes CASSDTGFWNTEAFF.

The chain is built from TRBV4-3 and TRBJ2-1, with D possibly being TRBD2 (7 bases). The germline V gene encodes CDR1 LGHNA and CDR2 YSLEER. The CDR3 extends over 18 amino acids. V was cut by 0 bases and J by 6 bases, with 21 bases left in between. The CDR3 region is CASSQDPRWAGAGNEQFF. CDR3 nucleotide sequence: TGCGCCAGCAGCCAAGACCCCCGTTGGGCGGGGGCGGGCAATGAGCAGTTCTTC.

This sequence joins TRBV6-5 and TRBJ1-5, with a tentative D call TRBD1 (5 bases). Trimming took off 8 bases at V and 4 bases at J, with 18 bases between the two ends. This CDR3 has 15 amino acids. The germline CDR1 and CDR2 sequences are MNHEY and SVGAGI. DNA for the CDR3: TGTGCCAGCGGCTCAGGGCCTTCCTCTAATCAGCCCCAGCATTTT. This translates into CASGSGPSSNQPQHF.

The chain links TRBV19 to TRBJ2-2; TRBD1 agrees at 9 bases. The CDR3 loop spans 16 amino acids. With V trimmed by 9 bases and J by 4 bases, 12 bases remained unmatched. CDR1 is LNHDA and CDR2 is SQIVND in the germline V gene (reference sequence). CDR3 nucleotide sequence: TGTGCCAGCATGGTACCGGGACAGGGCCTCACCGGGGAGCTGTTTTTT. Protein product: CASMVPGQGLTGELFF.

The chain uses TRBV7-9 and TRBJ2-1; D unclear. The germline gives CDR1 SEHNR, CDR2 FQNEAQ (reference sequence). The ends were cut back, 8 bases at V and 3 bases at J, with 5 bases in the middle. The length of the CDR3 is 11 residues. The CDR3 coding sequence is TGTGCCAGCTCGGGCTACAATGAGCAGTTCTTC. Its protein product is CASSGYNEQFF. The full variable domain, rest sourced from reference TRBV7-9 and TRBJ2-1, is DTGVSQNPRHKITKRGQNVTFRCDPISEHNRLYWYRQTLGQGPEFLTYFQNEAQLEKSRLLSDRFSAERPKGSFSTLEIQRTEQGDSAMYLCASSGYNEQFFGPGTRLTVL.

V usage is TRBV6-5 and J usage is TRBJ2-2, with D possibly TRBD1 on 6 matching bases. Germline CDR1 MNHEY, CDR2 SVGAGI. Deletions cut 5 bases from V and 5 bases from J, with 12 bases between. This CDR3 is 14 amino acids long. The CDR3 bases are TGTGCCAGCAGTCCACCGAGGGGGACCGGGGAGCTGTTTTTT. Translated: CASSPPRGTGELFF.

The chain recombines TRBV27 with TRBJ2-3, with 12 bases lining up with TRBD2. The CDR3 runs to 17 residues. CDR1 MNHEY and CDR2 SMNVEV come from the germline V gene (reference sequence). J was trimmed by 4 bases and V by 6 bases; bases with no gene match: 11. CDR3 sequence: CASRQRASGREADTQYF. The CDR3 nucleotides read TGTGCCAGCAGGCAGAGGGCTAGCGGGAGGGAGGCAGATACGCAGTATTTT.

V and J are TRBV19 and TRBJ1-5; D call uncertain. The CDR3 is made up of 14 amino acids. The V gene's germline CDR1 is LNHDA and CDR2 SQIVND (reference sequence). Trimming removed 3 bases from V and 6 bases from J, with 12 bases in between. CDR3 protein: CASSIPAGSQPQHF. CDR3 coding DNA: TGTGCCAGTAGTATCCCCGCGGGTAGTCAGCCCCAGCATTTT.